Following are 18 T cell receptor beta chains from one sample sequenced in a study of cytomegalovirus exposure and HLA in healthy donors. Primers included in the PCR were 60 Vbeta and 13 Jbeta primers. Data came from immunoSEQ multiplex PCR; TCRdb stores just in-frame clones and leaves some out. The repertoire holds 200,000 to 250,000 clones, with about three quarters as singletons. What was sequenced was PBMCs. Receptors originate from a man aged 18 to 30 in good health and CMV-seronegative.

The chain couples TRBV5-1 to TRBJ2-2, with 7 nucleotides matching TRBD1. Germline CDR1 and CDR2: SGHRS and YFSETQ. The V and J ends lost 4 bases and 3 bases, in that order; junction bases with no gene match: 9. The CDR3 has 16 residues. This CDR3 is CASSPAGTEHTGELFF. Written as DNA, the CDR3 is TGCGCCAGCAGCCCGGCCGGGACAGAACACACCGGGGAGCTGTTTTTT. The whole variable domain, remainder taken from reference TRBV5-1 and TRBJ2-2, is KAGVTQTPRYLIKTRGQQVTLSCSPISGHRSVSWYQQTPGQGLQFLFEYFSETQRNKGNFPGRFSGRQFSNSRSEMNVSTLELGDSALYLCASSPAGTEHTGELFFGEGSRLTVL.

V gene TRBV19 combines with J gene TRBJ1-2, with a tentative D call TRBD1 (5 bases). V was cut by 4 bases and J by 3 bases, with 6 bases left in between. Germline CDR1 reads LNHDA; CDR2 reads SQIVND (reference sequence). CDR3 length: 12 residues. The CDR3 DNA reads as TGTGCCAGTAGTAAAGGGGACTATGGCTACACCTTC. Translation gives CASSKGDYGYTF.

The chain has TRBV7-2 and TRBJ2-1, with 8 bases matching TRBD2. Unmatched junction bases numbered 10, after V lost 4 bases and J lost 5 bases. There are 16 residues in the CDR3. Germline-derived CDR1 and CDR2 are SGHTA and FQGNSA. The chain's CDR3 is CASSSRTSSSHNEQFF. The CDR3 nucleotides are TGTGCCAGCAGCTCCCGGACTAGCAGTTCCCACAATGAGCAGTTCTTC.

The chain combines TRBV19 with TRBJ2-1; D might be TRBD2 (6 bases). The CDR3 length is 14 residues. V lost 1 base to trimming and J lost 8 bases, with 12 bases between them. Germline V CDR1 and CDR2: LNHDA, SQIVND (reference sequence). For the CDR3, the DNA is TGTGCCAGTAGTATAGGGGGCGGGAAGGATGAGCAGTTCTTC. This codes for CASSIGGGKDEQFF.

This clone was counted a few times. The chain recombines TRBV7-6 with TRBJ2-7; D remains ambiguous. V was clipped by 1 base and J by 2 bases, with 6 bases between them. CDR3 length: 13 residues. Germline V lookup: CDR1 SGHVS, CDR2 FNYEAQ. CDR3 sequence (DNA): TGTGCCAGCAGCTTAGTGCAGGCCTACGAGCAGTACTTC. It codes for CASSLVQAYEQYF.

V usage is TRBV30 and J usage is TRBJ1-1, with a tentative D call TRBD1 (6 bases). The CDR3 contains 16 residues. Trimming took off 4 bases at V and 5 bases at J, with 23 bases between the two ends. Germline CDR1 is GTSNPN and CDR2 is SVGIG (reference sequence). The CDR3 loop reads CAWNSGTQVRKTEAFF. The CDR3 DNA sequence: TGTGCCTGGAACTCCGGGACACAAGTAAGGAAGACTGAAGCTTTCTTT.

V usage is TRBV27 and J usage is TRBJ2-7, with TRBD2 identical over 14 bases. Looked up from germline, CDR1 is MNHEY and CDR2 is SMNVEV (reference sequence). The CDR3 sequence is 14 residues long. Trimming took 6 bases from V and 6 from J; bases not matched to a gene: 4. The CDR3 protein is CASRPGLAGVEQYF. In DNA, the CDR3 is TGTGCCAGCAGACCGGGACTAGCGGGAGTCGAGCAGTACTTC.

The gene calls are TRBV7-9 and TRBJ2-3; 9 bases match TRBD2. This CDR3 region has 18 residues. CDR1 SEHNR and CDR2 FQNEAQ come from the germline V gene (reference sequence). The V and J ends lost 0 bases and 3 bases, in that order; junction bases with no gene match: 10. The CDR3 is CASSLAVGGGAGTDTQYF. The DNA of the CDR3 is TGTGCCAGCAGCTTAGCGGTAGGCGGGGGGGCCGGGACAGATACGCAGTATTTT. Full variable domain (rest looked up from reference TRBV7-9 and TRBJ2-3): DTGVSQNPRHKITKRGQNVTFRCDPISEHNRLYWYRQTLGQGPEFLTYFQNEAQLEKSRLLSDRFSAERPKGSFSTLEIQRTEQGDSAMYLCASSLAVGGGAGTDTQYFGPGTRLTVL.

The table lists this clone with a count of one. This chain connects TRBV4-2 to TRBJ2-7; TRBD2 agrees at 9 bases. With 5 bases clipped from V and 0 bases from J, the junction kept 5 bases outside the gene matches. The germline V gene encodes CDR1 LGHNA and CDR2 YNFKEQ. This CDR3 comprises 15 residues. The CDR3 reads CASSYPAGGSYEQYF. The CDR3 nucleotides are TGTGCCAGCAGCTACCCAGCGGGGGGCTCCTACGAGCAGTACTTC.

Comment on this clone: This specimen includes other DNA sequences encoding the same CDR3. CDR3 sequence (DNA): TGTGCCAGCAGCTTGGATGGACTAGCGTACGGCTACTCCTACAATGAGCAGTTCTTC. Translating gives CASSLDGLAYGYSYNEQFF. The chain carries TRBV5-6 and TRBJ2-1; 9 positions agree with TRBD2. The J segment lost 0 bases and the V segment lost 0 bases, leaving 10 bases of the junction unmatched. Germline V gene sequence: CDR1 SGHDT, CDR2 YYEEEE. This CDR3 contains 19 residues. The variable domain in full, with the rest retrieved from reference TRBV5-6 and TRBJ2-1, is DAGVTQSPTHLIKTRGQQVTLRCSPKSGHDTVSWYQQALGQGPQFIFQYYEEEERQRGNFPDRFSGHQFPNYSSELNVNALLLGDSALYLCASSLDGLAYGYSYNEQFFGPGTRLTVL.

The chain uses TRBV7-8 and TRBJ2-7, with 10 bases identical to TRBD1. Germline V gene data show CDR1 as SGHVS and CDR2 as FQNEAQ. The junction had 5 bases not matched to a gene; V was cut back by 3 bases and J by 3 bases. The CDR3 runs 15 residues. CDR3 protein: CASSFYGTGDYEQYF. CDR3 nucleotides: TGTGCCAGCAGCTTTTACGGGACAGGGGACTACGAGCAGTACTTC. The entire variable domain, with the rest obtained from reference TRBV7-8 and TRBJ2-7, is as follows: GAGVSQSPRYKVAKRGQDVALRCDPISGHVSLFWYQQALGQGPEFLTYFQNEAQLDKSGLPSDRFFAERPEGSVSTLKIQRTQQEDSAVYLCASSFYGTGDYEQYFGPGTRLTVT.

V and J are TRBV27 and TRBJ2-5, with 14 bases aligning to TRBD2. This CDR3 comprises 16 residues. Trimming removed 3 bases from V and 4 bases from J; junction bases left unmatched: 4. Germline V gene sequence: CDR1 MNHEY, CDR2 SMNVEV (reference sequence). CDR3: CASSLTSGRAVETQYF. DNA for the CDR3: TGTGCCAGCAGTTTGACTAGCGGGAGGGCGGTAGAGACCCAGTACTTC.

The rearrangement uses TRBV19 and TRBJ2-7; weak D call: TRBD2 (6 bases). Trimming cost V 1 base and J 6 bases, with 10 bases left between them. CDR1 and CDR2 from the germline V gene are LNHDA and SQIVND (reference sequence). The CDR3 is made up of 13 amino acids. In DNA form, the CDR3 reads TGTGCCAGTAGTATAGCAAAGGGAGGCGAGCAGTACTTC. Translated: CASSIAKGGEQYF.

The chain couples TRBV5-1 to TRBJ2-7; 8 bases map to TRBD2. V gave up 0 bases and J gave up 11 bases; unmatched junction bases: 10. Germline V gene lookup returns CDR1 SGHRS and CDR2 YFSETQ. The CDR3 has 14 residues. The CDR3 here is CASSLASGRRSKYF. CDR3 DNA: TGCGCCAGCAGCTTGGCCAGCGGGAGAAGGAGTAAGTACTTC.

J is TRBJ2-5 and V is TRBV9, with 10 bases matching TRBD2. Germline lookup yields CDR1 SGDLS and CDR2 YYNGEE. Trimming cost V 0 bases and J 1 base; bases outside gene matches: 6. The length of the CDR3 is 17 residues. The CDR3 is CASSVGSSGGTQETQYF. In DNA form, the CDR3 reads TGTGCCAGCAGCGTAGGGTCTAGCGGGGGAACCCAAGAGACCCAGTACTTC.

This chain joins TRBV11-2 and TRBJ1-1, with D unclear. Germline V lookup: CDR1 SGHAT, CDR2 FQNNGV. This CDR3 region has 12 residues. Trimming took off 3 bases at V and 1 base at J, with 3 bases between the two ends. CDR3 sequence (DNA): TGTGCCAGCAGCTTCGGGAACACTGAAGCTTTCTTT. Amino acids: CASSFGNTEAFF.

V usage is TRBV19 and J usage is TRBJ1-5, with D possibly matching TRBD1 (5 bases). CDR1 is LNHDA, CDR2 SQIVND, per germline (reference sequence). The CDR3 runs to 15 residues. V lost 5 bases and J 5 bases, leaving 16 bases between the germline ends. CDR3 nucleotides: TGTGCCAGTAGTCCCCGGGGGGGAGGCCATCAGCCCCAGCATTTT. It is translated as CASSPRGGGHQPQHF.

This clone appeared a single time. This sequence joins TRBV6-5 and TRBJ1-2; 10 bases align to TRBD1. The CDR3 sequence is 14 residues long. V lost 8 bases, J lost 3 bases, and 6 bases stayed unmatched. Germline V CDR1 and CDR2: MNHEY, SVGAGI. The CDR3 bases are TGTGCCAGCCGTTGGGGACAGGGGTACTATGGCTACACCTTC. Translation gives CASRWGQGYYGYTF.